The 29 T cell receptor beta chains below were found in one sample sequenced in a study of neurological immune-mediated disorders. TCRdb analysed the 5' RACE reads with MiXCR anew, one entry per CDR3 protein. The sample consists of around 50,000 distinct CDR3 sequences, 3.8% of them appearing once. Sample: PBMCs. The receptors come from a man in his 60s with multiple sclerosis.

This clonotype has at least ten counts. This CDR3 is CASSLASGRGADTQYF. CDR3 bases: TGTGCCAGCAGTTTGGCATCGGGGAGGGGGGCAGATACGCAGTATTTT. The chain carries TRBV12-3 or TRBV12-4 and TRBJ2-3, with a weak D call TRBD2 (7 bases). Trimming pared 3 bases from V and 4 bases from J, leaving 17 bases between. This CDR3 region has 16 residues.

This clonotype was recorded at least ten times. The chain combines TRBV7-2 with TRBJ1-2; tentative D call: TRBD1 (5 bases). The CDR3 has 13 amino acids. Germline assignment: CDR1 SGHTA and CDR2 FQGNSA. The V end lost 5 bases, the J end lost 1 base, and 8 bases lay between the germline ends. The CDR3 is CASSPQGNYGYTF. The CDR3 nucleotides are TGTGCCAGCAGCCCTCAGGGTAACTATGGCTACACCTTC.

This clonotype was recorded many times. This chain uses TRBV20-1 with TRBJ2-5; tentatively, D is TRBD1 or TRBD2 (5 bases each). V lost 1 base and J 2 bases, leaving 17 bases between the germline ends. The CDR3 extends over 16 amino acids. CDR1 is DFQATT, CDR2 SNEGSKA, per germline (reference sequence). The CDR3 loop reads CSARVLGTRPQETQYF. The CDR3 DNA reads as TGCAGTGCTAGAGTTTTAGGGACGCGACCGCAAGAGACCCAGTACTTC.

The sample holds a few counts of this clonotype. A much larger clone differs by one base, so this may be a read error. This chain links TRBV5-1 with TRBJ1-3, with D tentatively TRBD1 (5 bases). This CDR3 spans 14 amino acids. The germline V gene encodes CDR1 SGHRS and CDR2 YFSETQ. CDR3 residues: CASTPGTDGKTIYF. In nucleotides, the CDR3 is TGCGCCAGCACCCCGGGGACGGATGGAAAAACCATATATTTT.

This clonotype came up many times. The chain uses TRBV24-1 and TRBJ1-5; D possibly corresponds to TRBD1 (5 bases). CDR1 KGHDR and CDR2 SFDVKD come from the germline V gene. Trimming cost V 5 bases and J 0 bases, with 13 bases left between them. The CDR3 runs to 16 residues. The CDR3 spells CATSGTTGFSNQPQHF. In DNA form, the CDR3 reads TGTGCCACCAGTGGGACTACAGGTTTTAGCAATCAGCCCCAGCATTTT.

CDR3 DNA sequence: TGCGCCAGCAGCCCCAGACAGGGGGCCACTGAAGCTTTCTTT. Translated, it gives CASSPRQGATEAFF. This chain links TRBV5-1 with TRBJ1-1, with 10 positions matching TRBD1. Per germline, CDR1 SGHRS and CDR2 YFSETQ. The CDR3 length is 14 residues. V shed 4 bases, J shed 4 bases, and the junction held 4 bases outside the gene matches. The variable domain in full, with the rest retrieved from reference TRBV5-1 and TRBJ1-1, is KAGVTQTPRYLIKTRGQQVTLSCSPISGHRSVSWYQQTPGQGLQFLFEYFSETQRNKGNFPGRFSGRQFSNSRSEMNVSTLELGDSALYLCASSPRQGATEAFFGQGTRLTVV.

This clonotype was seen many times. The V and J genes are TRBV20-1 and TRBJ2-7; 7 bases are shared with TRBD1. In germline, CDR1 is DFQATT, CDR2 SNEGSKA (reference sequence). V lost 3 bases and J lost 1; bases outside the gene matches: 3. This CDR3 contains 13 residues. The CDR3 protein is CSASRDSSYEQYF. The CDR3 DNA follows: TGCAGTGCTAGCCGGGACAGTTCCTACGAGCAGTACTTC.

This clonotype showed up many times. This chain joins TRBV20-1 and TRBJ2-1; D may be TRBD2 (6 bases). V was clipped by 4 bases and J by 1 base, with 14 bases between them. Germline CDR1 and CDR2: DFQATT and SNEGSKA (reference sequence). The CDR3 totals 15 residues. Here the CDR3 reads CSAIPGLASYNEQFF. CDR3 sequence (DNA): TGCAGTGCTATACCCGGGCTAGCGTCCTACAATGAGCAGTTCTTC.

This clonotype was counted many times. The chain has TRBV20-1 and TRBJ2-1; D ambiguous. Trimming removed 2 bases from V and 8 bases from J, with 13 bases in between. The V gene's germline CDR1 is DFQATT and CDR2 SNEGSKA (reference sequence). The CDR3 is 13 residues long. CDR3 sequence reads: CSARLVPRDEQFF. CDR3 in DNA: TGCAGTGCTAGATTGGTCCCCCGGGATGAGCAGTTCTTC.

This clonotype was recorded at least ten times. V and J are TRBV6-5 and TRBJ2-1, with a possible D match to TRBD2 (5 bases). Germline values: CDR1 MNHEY, CDR2 SVGAGI. V dropped 2 bases and J dropped 9 bases, with 14 bases sitting between them. The CDR3 covers 14 residues. In DNA, the CDR3 is TGTGCCAGCAGTTACAAACTAGAGGCGGTTGAGCAGTTCTTC. This sequence encodes CASSYKLEAVEQFF.

This clonotype was seen repeatedly, ten times or more. The V gene is TRBV6-5, the J gene TRBJ2-3; 10 nucleotides align to TRBD2. CDR1 and CDR2 (germline): MNHEY, SVGAGI. This CDR3 is 17 amino acids long. The J segment lost 0 bases and the V segment lost 0 bases, leaving 3 bases of the junction unmatched. CDR3 sequence: CASSYSLAGASTDTQYF. The CDR3 bases are TGTGCCAGCAGTTACTCGCTAGCGGGGGCCAGCACAGATACGCAGTATTTT.

This clonotype was detected many times. This chain links TRBV18 with TRBJ2-2; perhaps TRBD2 as D (5 bases). Trimming cost V 2 bases and J 4 bases, with 11 bases left between them. CDR1 is KGHSH and CDR2 is LQKENI in the germline V gene. The CDR3 extends over 15 amino acids. In nucleotides, the CDR3 is TGTGCCAGCTCACCAGAGCAGGACTCCACCGGGGAGCTGTTTTTT. Translating it yields CASSPEQDSTGELFF. The full variable domain, its missing parts supplied by reference TRBV18 and TRBJ2-2, is NAGVMQNPRHLVRRRGQEARLRCSPMKGHSHVYWYRQLPEEGLKFMVYLQKENIIDESGMPKERFSAEFPKEGPSILRIQQVVRGDSAAYFCASSPEQDSTGELFFGEGSRLTVL.

This clonotype came up many times. The V call is TRBV20-1, the J call TRBJ2-5, with TRBD2 identical over 10 bases. V was pared by 4 bases and J by 6 bases, with 11 bases of the junction left unmatched. From germline, CDR1 is DFQATT and CDR2 SNEGSKA (reference sequence). The CDR3 extends over 15 amino acids. The DNA for the CDR3 is TGCAGTGCTAACCTCCGAGCGGGGGGGCTTCAGACCCAGTACTTC. Residues: CSANLRAGGLQTQYF.

This clonotype was detected ten times or more. This chain connects TRBV3-1 to TRBJ1-1, with D tentatively TRBD1 (6 bases). CDR3 size: 12 residues. V shed 4 bases and J shed 9 bases, with 12 bases lying between them. Germline assignment: CDR1 LGHDT and CDR2 YNNKEL (reference sequence). The CDR3 sequence: CASSLQGQQAFF. As DNA, the CDR3 is TGTGCCAGCAGCCTACAAGGACAGCAAGCTTTCTTT.

This clonotype came up many times. A much bigger clone sits one base away, suggesting this may be a read error. No conserved phenylalanine or tryptophan is present at the end of the CDR3, so a read error is the likely explanation. The CDR3 sequence is CSVEDGTHTEAFC. The CDR3 bases are TGCAGCGTTGAAGATGGGACACACACTGAAGCTTTCTGT. This rearrangement joins TRBV29-1 to TRBJ1-1, with D possibly being TRBD1 (6 bases). The CDR3 is made up of 13 amino acids. The germline V gene encodes CDR1 SQVTM and CDR2 ANQGSEA. Trimming left V 0 bases short and J 3 bases short, with 8 bases between.

This clonotype was seen many times. V gene TRBV5-6 combines with J gene TRBJ1-2; 7 bases map to TRBD1. Per the germline V gene, CDR1 is SGHDT and CDR2 is YYEEEE. V lost 0 bases, J lost 5 bases, and 4 bases stayed unmatched. The CDR3 covers 14 residues. The CDR3 DNA reads as TGTGCCAGCAGCTTGGAGAAGGGGGCTTATGGCTACACCTTC. It codes for CASSLEKGAYGYTF.

This clonotype has ten or more counts. The rearrangement joins TRBV11-2 to TRBJ2-1; 10 nucleotides align to TRBD2. The length of the CDR3 is 17 residues. With V trimmed by 5 bases and J by 9 bases, 16 bases remained unmatched. Germline V gene lookup returns CDR1 SGHAT and CDR2 FQNNGV. The CDR3 DNA sequence: TGTGCCAGCAGCCCTAGAGTCAAAGCGGGAGGGATCGGTGAGCAGTTCTTC. As protein: CASSPRVKAGGIGEQFF. The full variable domain, its missing parts supplied by reference TRBV11-2 and TRBJ2-1, is EAGVAQSPRYKIIEKRQSVAFWCNPISGHATLYWYQQILGQGPKLLIQFQNNGVVDDSQLPKDRFSAERLKGVDSTLKIQPAKLEDSAVYLCASSPRVKAGGIGEQFFGPGTRLTVL.

This clonotype has at least ten counts. The chain couples TRBV20-1 to TRBJ1-6; 8 nucleotides line up with TRBD1. Germline CDR1 is DFQATT and CDR2 is SNEGSKA (reference sequence). This CDR3 has 13 residues. V gave up 6 bases and J gave up 5 bases; unmatched junction bases: 3. The CDR3 loop is CSAQGANNSPLHF. CDR3 nucleotide sequence: TGCAGTGCCCAGGGGGCGAATAATTCACCCCTCCACTTT.

The table lists this clonotype with many counts. This sequence joins TRBV10-3 and TRBJ1-5; D unresolved. CDR1 ENHRY and CDR2 SYGVKD come from the germline V gene. Trimming took off 3 bases at V and 2 bases at J, with 8 bases between the two ends. The CDR3 spans 14 residues. This CDR3 reads CAISEMGGNQPQHF. DNA for the CDR3: TGTGCCATCAGTGAAATGGGCGGCAATCAGCCCCAGCATTTT.

This clonotype was seen repeatedly, ten times or more. The gene calls are TRBV7-9 and TRBJ2-7, with 9 nucleotides matching TRBD2. Germline V lookup: CDR1 SEHNR, CDR2 FQNEAQ (reference sequence). V dropped 6 bases and J dropped 7; count of bases not matched to a gene: 7. CDR3 length: 13 residues. CDR3 DNA sequence: TGTGCCAGCAGACCTAGCGGGATGGGAGAGCAGTACTTC. It encodes CASRPSGMGEQYF.

This clonotype has at least ten counts. V and J are TRBV7-9 and TRBJ2-5, with a weak D call TRBD2 (5 bases). Germline-derived CDR1 and CDR2 are SEHNR and FQNEAQ (reference sequence). Between the trimmed V and J ends, which lost 5 bases and 5 bases, there was a span of 12 bases. CDR3 length equals 13 residues. The chain's CDR3 is CASSRTGWETQYF. In DNA, the CDR3 is TGTGCCAGCAGCCGGACTGGATGGGAGACCCAGTACTTC.

The gene calls are TRBV18 and TRBJ1-2; D unclear. Trimming left V 0 bases short and J 4 bases short, with 9 bases between. Germline lookup yields CDR1 KGHSH and CDR2 LQKENI. The CDR3 length is 14 residues. CDR3 bases: TGTGCCAGCTCACCACCATTACAGACCTATGGCTACACCTTC. As protein: CASSPPLQTYGYTF.

By share, this clonotype ranks as medium-sized. The J gene is TRBJ2-7, the V gene TRBV7-2; the match to TRBD2 covers 10 bases. J lost 5 bases, V lost 5 bases, and 6 bases had no gene match. The CDR3 is 14 amino acids. Germline V gives CDR1 SGHTA, CDR2 FQGNSA. The CDR3 region has the DNA TGTGCCAGCAGCCCTTTAGCGGGAGGACACGAGCAGTACTTC. This encodes CASSPLAGGHEQYF.

There are many counts of this clonotype. The chain is built from TRBV10-3 and TRBJ2-2; D is ambiguous. Germline lookup yields CDR1 ENHRY and CDR2 SYGVKD. With 2 bases removed from V and 1 base from J, the gap between germline ends came to 5 bases. CDR3 length equals 14 residues. CDR3 residues: CAISERENTGELFF. The CDR3, as DNA: TGTGCCATCAGTGAGAGGGAGAACACCGGGGAGCTGTTTTTT.

This clonotype was detected many times. The chain is built from TRBV3-1 and TRBJ1-2, with a tentative D call TRBD1 (6 bases). The V gene lost 8 bases and the J gene lost 8 bases, with 21 bases spanning the gap. CDR3 length: 14 residues. Germline lookup yields CDR1 LGHDT and CDR2 YNNKEL (reference sequence). CDR3 in amino acids: CASGVGAGGRGYTF. The CDR3 nucleotides read TGTGCCAGCGGAGTGGGGGCAGGAGGAAGGGGCTACACCTTC. The complete variable domain, with remaining parts taken from reference TRBV3-1 and TRBJ1-2, reads DTAVSQTPKYLVTQMGNDKSIKCEQNLGHDTMYWYKQDSKKFLKIMFSYNNKELIINETVPNRFSPKSPDKAHLNLHINSLELGDSAVYFCASGVGAGGRGYTFGSGTRLTVV.

This clonotype has a count of ten or more. The V gene is TRBV20-1, the J gene TRBJ2-7; the D call may be TRBD1 or TRBD2 (5 bases each). Deletions cut 2 bases from V and 3 bases from J, with 11 bases between. This CDR3 has 13 residues. The V gene's germline CDR1 is DFQATT and CDR2 SNEGSKA (reference sequence). CDR3 sequence: CSARTGRNYEQYF. The CDR3 DNA reads as TGCAGTGCTAGAACGGGACGGAACTACGAGCAGTACTTC.

This clonotype appeared many times. The rearrangement links TRBV5-1 to TRBJ2-7; D may be TRBD1 (6 bases). The CDR3 is 15 amino acids. CDR1 SGHRS and CDR2 YFSETQ come from the germline V gene. The V end was cut by 4 bases, the J end by 2 bases, with 16 bases between. In nucleotides, the CDR3 is TGCGCCAGCAGCACCGGACAGCTCCAAACCTACGAGCAGTACTTC. Translating it yields CASSTGQLQTYEQYF. The variable domain in full, completed from reference TRBV5-1 and TRBJ2-7, reads KAGVTQTPRYLIKTRGQQVTLSCSPISGHRSVSWYQQTPGQGLQFLFEYFSETQRNKGNFPGRFSGRQFSNSRSEMNVSTLELGDSALYLCASSTGQLQTYEQYFGPGTRLTVT.

This clonotype showed up many times. The chain is built from TRBV6-2 or TRBV6-3 and TRBJ2-6; 7 bases align to TRBD1. The CDR3 extends over 15 amino acids. Germline V gene sequence: CDR1 MNHEY, CDR2 SVGEGT. The V gene end was trimmed by 8 bases and the J gene end by 0 bases; junction bases not matched to a gene: 4. The CDR3 DNA follows: TGTGCCAGCCGGGACAGCATCTCTGGGGCCAACGTCCTGACTTTC. Its translation: CASRDSISGANVLTF.

This clonotype appeared many times. V and J are TRBV5-1 and TRBJ2-7; D unresolved. In germline, CDR1 is SGHRS, CDR2 YFSETQ. The CDR3 contains 14 residues. V was shortened by 0 bases and J by 0 bases, with 7 bases between the two germline ends. This CDR3 is CASSLVGSSYEQYF. The CDR3 DNA sequence: TGCGCCAGCAGCTTGGTCGGCAGCTCCTACGAGCAGTACTTC.